The rows below give T cell receptor beta chains drawn from one sample of a study of T cells after yellow fever vaccination. Using its own MiXCR run on the 5' RACE reads, TCRdb lists one record per CDR3 protein. Counted here are roughly 350,000 distinct CDR3 sequences, roughly 4.3% occurring once; the ten biggest clones make up approximately 23%. This material consisted of PBMCs, taken 5 days after the yellow fever booster vaccination. These receptors came from a young man who received the YFV17D yellow fever vaccine. CDR3s include the opening cysteine and the closing phenylalanine or tryptophan. D genes are given only for firm matches. Size values are once, few and many counts, or a class for expanded clones, and some rows have none.

V gene	clone size	D gene	J gene	CDR3 protein	CDR3 DNA
TRBV6-1	many	-	TRBJ2-5	CASSVSRARGETQYF	TGTGCCAGCAGTGTAAGCAGGGCGCGGGGCGAGACCCAGTACTTC
TRBV10-3	few	TRBD1	TRBJ2-6	CASTGGNGANVLTF	TGTGCCTCGACAGGGGGCAATGGGGCCAACGTCCTGACTTTC
TRBV20-1	-	-	TRBJ2-3	CSAGDTFEVTDTQYF	TGCAGTGCTGGCGACACTTTCGAAGTCACAGATACGCAGTATTTT
TRBV4-1	few	TRBD1	TRBJ1-6	CASSPVDREDSPLHF	TGCGCCAGCAGCCCGGTGGACAGGGAAGATTCACCCCTCCACTTT
TRBV12-3/TRBV12-4	few	-	TRBJ2-3	CASSFAPKSDTQYF	TGTGCCAGCAGCTTCGCCCCCAAATCAGATACGCAGTATTTT
TRBV5-1	-	-	TRBJ1-3	CASSFGTLSGNTIYF	TGCGCCAGCAGCTTTGGCACACTCTCTGGAAACACCATATATTTT
TRBV15	few	-	TRBJ1-2	CATSRDPTGVPGYTF	TGTGCCACCAGCAGAGATCCAACAGGTGTACCTGGCTACACCTTC
TRBV6-5	-	-	TRBJ1-5	CASAPLQGGRLPQHF	TGTGCCAGCGCCCCCCTCCAAGGGGGAAGGCTGCCCCAGCATTTT
TRBV6-1	-	TRBD1	TRBJ1-2	CASSGRTGYSHGYTF	TGTGCCAGCAGTGGGAGGACAGGGTATTCTCATGGCTACACCTTC
TRBV18	-	-	TRBJ2-6	CASSLGETGSGANVLTF	TGTGCCAGCTCACTAGGGGAGACAGGCTCTGGGGCCAACGTCCTGACTTTC
TRBV7-3	many	TRBD2	TRBJ2-3	CASSPVGGADTQYF	TGTGCCAGCAGCCCGGTCGGGGGGGCAGATACGCAGTATTTT
TRBV9	many	-	TRBJ2-4	CASSVDLTTPNIQYF	TGTGCCAGCAGCGTGGATCTGACCACTCCAAACATTCAGTACTTC
TRBV5-1	few	-	TRBJ2-5	CASRSQLMETQYF	TGCGCCAGCAGGAGCCAGCTAATGGAGACCCAGTACTTC
TRBV7-6	-	-	TRBJ2-1	CASSLAGENNEQFF	TGTGCCAGCAGCTTAGCGGGGGAGAATAATGAGCAGTTCTTC
TRBV6-1	many	-	TRBJ1-2	CASSEPGTLTYGYTF	TGTGCCAGCAGTGAACCCGGGACTCTTACCTATGGCTACACCTTC